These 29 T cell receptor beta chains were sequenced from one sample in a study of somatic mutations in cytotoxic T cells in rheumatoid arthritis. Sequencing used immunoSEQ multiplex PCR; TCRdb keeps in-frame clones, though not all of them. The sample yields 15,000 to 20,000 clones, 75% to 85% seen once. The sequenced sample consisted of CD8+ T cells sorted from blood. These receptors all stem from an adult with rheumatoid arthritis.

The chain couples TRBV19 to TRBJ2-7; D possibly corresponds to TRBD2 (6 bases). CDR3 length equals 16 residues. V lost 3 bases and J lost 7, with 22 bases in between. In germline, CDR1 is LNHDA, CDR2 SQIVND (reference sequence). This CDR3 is CASSIYGRGYLGEQYF. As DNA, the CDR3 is TGTGCCAGTAGTATTTACGGGAGAGGGTACTTAGGGGAGCAGTACTTC.

In DNA, the CDR3 is TGCAGCGTAAATCTAGGGGATGAAGCTTTCTTT. Encoded protein: CSVNLGDEAFF. The chain links TRBV29-1 to TRBJ1-1, with D maybe TRBD1 (5 bases). Trimming pared 6 bases from V and 7 bases from J, leaving 12 bases between. The CDR3 extends over 11 amino acids. Germline CDR1 reads SQVTM; CDR2 reads ANQGSEA. Full variable domain (outside the CDR3, taken from reference TRBV29-1 and TRBJ1-1): SAVISQKPSRDICQRGTSLTIQCQVDSQVTMMFWYRQQPGQSLTLIATANQGSEATYESGFVIDKFPISRPNLTFSTLTVSNMSPEDSSIYLCSVNLGDEAFFGQGTRLTVV.

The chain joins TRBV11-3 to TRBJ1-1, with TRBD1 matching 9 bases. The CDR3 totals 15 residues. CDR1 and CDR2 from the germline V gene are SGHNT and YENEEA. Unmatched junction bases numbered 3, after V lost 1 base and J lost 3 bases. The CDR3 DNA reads TGTGCCAGCAGCTTAGGTACAGGGGGCTACACTGAAGCTTTCTTT. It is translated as CASSLGTGGYTEAFF.

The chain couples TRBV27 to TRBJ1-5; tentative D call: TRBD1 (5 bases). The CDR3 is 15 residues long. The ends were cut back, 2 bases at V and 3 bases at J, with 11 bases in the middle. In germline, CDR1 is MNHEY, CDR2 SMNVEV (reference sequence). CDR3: CASSLIWGSNQPQHF. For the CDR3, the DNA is TGTGCCAGCAGTTTAATCTGGGGCTCCAATCAGCCCCAGCATTTT.

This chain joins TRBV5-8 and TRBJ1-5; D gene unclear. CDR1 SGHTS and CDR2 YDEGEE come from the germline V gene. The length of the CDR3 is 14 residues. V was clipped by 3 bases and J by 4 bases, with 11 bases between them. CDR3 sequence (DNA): TGTGCCAGCAGCTGGGTCCGACTTAATCAGCCCCAGCATTTT. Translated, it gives CASSWVRLNQPQHF. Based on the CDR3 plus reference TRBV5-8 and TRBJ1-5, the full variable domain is EAGVTQSPTHLIKTRGQQATLRCSPISGHTSVYWYQQALGLGLQFLLWYDEGEERNRGNFPPRFSGRQFPNYSSELNVNALELEDSALYLCASSWVRLNQPQHFGDGTRLSIL.

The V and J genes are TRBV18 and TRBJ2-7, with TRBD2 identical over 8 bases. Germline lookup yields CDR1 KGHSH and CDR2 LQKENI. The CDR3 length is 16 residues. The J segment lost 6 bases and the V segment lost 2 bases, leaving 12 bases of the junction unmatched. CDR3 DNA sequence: TGTGCCAGCTCACCAGGGGTTTTCGGGAGGGCGCCCGAGCAGTACTTC. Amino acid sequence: CASSPGVFGRAPEQYF.

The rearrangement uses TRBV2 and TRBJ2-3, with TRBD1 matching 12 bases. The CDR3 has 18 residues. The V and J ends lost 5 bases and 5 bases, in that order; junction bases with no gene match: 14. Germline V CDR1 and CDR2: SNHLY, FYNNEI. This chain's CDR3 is CASSTPGQGAKFGDTQYF. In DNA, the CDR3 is TGTGCCAGCAGTACACCGGGACAGGGGGCAAAGTTTGGAGATACGCAGTATTTT.

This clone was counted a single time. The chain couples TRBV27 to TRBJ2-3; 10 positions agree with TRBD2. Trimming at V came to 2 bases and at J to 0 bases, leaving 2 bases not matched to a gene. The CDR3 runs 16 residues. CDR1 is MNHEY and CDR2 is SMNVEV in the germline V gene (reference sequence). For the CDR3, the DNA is TGTGCCAGCAGTTTAACTAGCGGGGACAGCACAGATACGCAGTATTTT. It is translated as CASSLTSGDSTDTQYF.

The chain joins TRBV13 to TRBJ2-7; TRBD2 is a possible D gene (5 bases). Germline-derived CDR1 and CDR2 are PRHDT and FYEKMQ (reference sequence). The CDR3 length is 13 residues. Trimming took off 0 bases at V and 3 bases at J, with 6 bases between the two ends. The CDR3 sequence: CASSLGAGYEQYF. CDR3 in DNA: TGTGCCAGCAGCTTAGGGGCGGGCTACGAGCAGTACTTC.

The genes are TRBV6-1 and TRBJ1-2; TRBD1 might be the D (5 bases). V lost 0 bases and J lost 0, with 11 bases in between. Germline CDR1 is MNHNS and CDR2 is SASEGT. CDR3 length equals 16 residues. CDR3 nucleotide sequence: TGTGCCAGCAGTGAAGCGAGGGACGCCGCTAACTATGGCTACACCTTC. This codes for CASSEARDAANYGYTF.

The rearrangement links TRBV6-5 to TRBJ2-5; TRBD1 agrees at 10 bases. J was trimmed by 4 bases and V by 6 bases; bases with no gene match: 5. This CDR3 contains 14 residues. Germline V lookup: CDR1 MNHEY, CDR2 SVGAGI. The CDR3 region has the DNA TGTGCCAGCAGGCCCGGGACAGGGGTAGAGACCCAGTACTTC. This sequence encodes CASRPGTGVETQYF.

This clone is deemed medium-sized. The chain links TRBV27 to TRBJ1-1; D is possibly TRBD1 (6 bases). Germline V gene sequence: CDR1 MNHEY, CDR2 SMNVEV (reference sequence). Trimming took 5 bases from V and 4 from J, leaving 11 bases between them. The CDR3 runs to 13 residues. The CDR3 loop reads CASSTGRITEAFF. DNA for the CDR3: TGTGCCAGCAGTACAGGGCGGATCACTGAAGCTTTCTTT.

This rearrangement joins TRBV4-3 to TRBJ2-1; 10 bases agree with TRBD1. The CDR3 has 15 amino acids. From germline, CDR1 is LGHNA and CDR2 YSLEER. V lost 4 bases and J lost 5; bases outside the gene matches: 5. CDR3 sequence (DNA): TGCGCCAGCAGCCCCCGACAGGGGGCTCACAATGAGCAGTTCTTC. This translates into CASSPRQGAHNEQFF.

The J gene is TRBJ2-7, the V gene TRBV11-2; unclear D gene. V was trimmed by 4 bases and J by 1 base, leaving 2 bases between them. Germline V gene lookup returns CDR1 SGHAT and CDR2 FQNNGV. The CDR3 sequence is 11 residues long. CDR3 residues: CASSWSYEQYF. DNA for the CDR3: TGTGCCAGCAGCTGGTCCTACGAGCAGTACTTC.

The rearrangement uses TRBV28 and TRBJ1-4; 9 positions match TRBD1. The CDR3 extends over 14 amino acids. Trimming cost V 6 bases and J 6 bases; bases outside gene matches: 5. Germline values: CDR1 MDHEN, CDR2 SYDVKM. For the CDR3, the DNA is TGTGCCAGCAGCCCAGACAGGGGGGATGAAAAACTGTTTTTT. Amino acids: CASSPDRGDEKLFF. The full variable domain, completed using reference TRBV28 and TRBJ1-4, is DVKVTQSSRYLVKRTGEKVFLECVQDMDHENMFWYRQDPGLGLRLIYFSYDVKMKEKGDIPEGYSVSREKKERFSLILESASTNQTSMYLCASSPDRGDEKLFFGSGTQLSVL.

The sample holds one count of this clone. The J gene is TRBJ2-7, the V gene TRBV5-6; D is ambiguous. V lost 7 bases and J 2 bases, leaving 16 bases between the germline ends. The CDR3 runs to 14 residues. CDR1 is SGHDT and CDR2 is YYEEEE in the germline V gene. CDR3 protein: CASRRSAGPYEQYF. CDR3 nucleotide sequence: TGTGCCAGCCGAAGATCTGCCGGGCCCTACGAGCAGTACTTC.

CDR3 in amino acids: CASRGNTEAFF. CDR3 in DNA: TGTGCCAGCAGGGGGAACACTGAAGCTTTCTTT. V gene TRBV2 combines with J gene TRBJ1-1; D call uncertain. The V gene lost 6 bases and the J gene lost 1 base, with 3 bases spanning the gap. CDR1 and CDR2 from the germline V gene are SNHLY and FYNNEI. This CDR3 comprises 11 residues.

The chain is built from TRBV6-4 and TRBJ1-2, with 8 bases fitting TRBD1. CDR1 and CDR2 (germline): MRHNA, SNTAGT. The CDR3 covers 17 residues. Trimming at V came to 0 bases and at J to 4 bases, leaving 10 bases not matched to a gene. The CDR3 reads CASSDSIGTGSAYGYTF. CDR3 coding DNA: TGTGCCAGCAGTGACTCGATTGGGACAGGAAGCGCCTATGGCTACACCTTC.

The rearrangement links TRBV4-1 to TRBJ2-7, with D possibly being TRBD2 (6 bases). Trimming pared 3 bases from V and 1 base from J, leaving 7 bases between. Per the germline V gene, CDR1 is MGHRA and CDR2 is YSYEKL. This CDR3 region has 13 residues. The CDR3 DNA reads TGCGCCAGCAGCCATGGGACTTCCTACGAGCAGTACTTC. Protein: CASSHGTSYEQYF.

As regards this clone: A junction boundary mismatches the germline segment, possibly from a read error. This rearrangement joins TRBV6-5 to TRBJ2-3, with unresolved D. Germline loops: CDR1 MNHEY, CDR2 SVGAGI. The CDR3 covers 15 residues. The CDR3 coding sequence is TGTGCCAGCAGTTACGGGTGGGGAAGCACAGATGCGCAGTATTTT. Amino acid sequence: CASSYGWGSTDAQYF.

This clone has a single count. The CDR3 reads CASSLGWGSSEAFF. The CDR3, as DNA: TGCGCCAGCAGCTTGGGGTGGGGGAGCTCTGAAGCTTTCTTT. J is TRBJ1-1 and V is TRBV5-1; D is perhaps TRBD1 (5 bases). The CDR3 has 14 amino acids. V was clipped by 0 bases and J by 6 bases, with 12 bases between them. CDR1 and CDR2 from the germline V gene are SGHRS and YFSETQ. The entire variable domain, with the rest obtained from reference TRBV5-1 and TRBJ1-1, is as follows: KAGVTQTPRYLIKTRGQQVTLSCSPISGHRSVSWYQQTPGQGLQFLFEYFSETQRNKGNFPGRFSGRQFSNSRSEMNVSTLELGDSALYLCASSLGWGSSEAFFGQGTRLTVV.

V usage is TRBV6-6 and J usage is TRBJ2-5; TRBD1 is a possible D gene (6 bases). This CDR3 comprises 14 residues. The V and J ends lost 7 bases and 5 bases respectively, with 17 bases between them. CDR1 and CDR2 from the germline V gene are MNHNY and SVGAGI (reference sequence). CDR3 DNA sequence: TGTGCCAGCACCCAGACAGGTCTAGGGGAGACCCAGTACTTC. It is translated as CASTQTGLGETQYF.

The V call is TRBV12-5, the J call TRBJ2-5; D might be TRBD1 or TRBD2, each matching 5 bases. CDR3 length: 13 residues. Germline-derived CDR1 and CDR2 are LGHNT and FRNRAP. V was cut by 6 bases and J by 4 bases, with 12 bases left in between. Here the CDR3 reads CASGIGDRETQYF. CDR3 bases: TGTGCTAGTGGCATCGGGGACCGAGAGACCCAGTACTTC.

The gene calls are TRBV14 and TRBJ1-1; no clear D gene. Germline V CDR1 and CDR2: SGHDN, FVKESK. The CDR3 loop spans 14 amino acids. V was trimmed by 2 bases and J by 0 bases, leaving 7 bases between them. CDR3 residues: CASSQSRMNTEAFF. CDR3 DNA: TGTGCCAGCAGCCAAAGCAGGATGAACACTGAAGCTTTCTTT.

The CDR3 protein is CASSLGWGALDTEAFF. In DNA, the CDR3 is TGTGCCAGCAGCTTGGGGTGGGGGGCATTGGACACTGAAGCTTTCTTT. V is TRBV5-6 and J is TRBJ1-1; a weak D match, TRBD1 (6 bases). V lost 0 bases and J 3 bases, leaving 15 bases between the germline ends. The CDR3 length is 16 residues. The V gene's germline CDR1 is SGHDT and CDR2 YYEEEE. Looking up the rest from reference TRBV5-6 and TRBJ1-1 gives the full variable domain: DAGVTQSPTHLIKTRGQQVTLRCSPKSGHDTVSWYQQALGQGPQFIFQYYEEEERQRGNFPDRFSGHQFPNYSSELNVNALLLGDSALYLCASSLGWGALDTEAFFGQGTRLTVV.

CDR3 bases: TGCAGCGTGGTGTGGGGGAACACGGTAGAGACCCAGTACTTC. Translated, it gives CSVVWGNTVETQYF. The gene calls are TRBV29-1 and TRBJ2-5, with D perhaps being TRBD1 or TRBD2 (5 bases each). The CDR3 covers 14 residues. Looked up from germline, CDR1 is SQVTM and CDR2 is ANQGSEA. Deletions cut 6 bases from V and 4 bases from J, with 18 bases between.

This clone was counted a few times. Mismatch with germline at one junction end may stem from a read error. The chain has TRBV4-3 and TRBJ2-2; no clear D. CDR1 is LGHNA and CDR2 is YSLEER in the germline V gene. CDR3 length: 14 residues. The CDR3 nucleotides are TGCGCCAGCACCCAAGGAAGGGTTGCCGGGGAGCTGTTTTTT. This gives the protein CASTQGRVAGELFF.

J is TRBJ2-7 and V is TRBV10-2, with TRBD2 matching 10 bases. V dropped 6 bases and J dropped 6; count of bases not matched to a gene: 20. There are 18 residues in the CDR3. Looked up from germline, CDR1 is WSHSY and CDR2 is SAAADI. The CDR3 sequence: CASRLGASGGLSPVEQYF. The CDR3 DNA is TGCGCCAGCAGATTAGGGGCTAGCGGGGGACTTTCCCCTGTCGAGCAGTACTTC.

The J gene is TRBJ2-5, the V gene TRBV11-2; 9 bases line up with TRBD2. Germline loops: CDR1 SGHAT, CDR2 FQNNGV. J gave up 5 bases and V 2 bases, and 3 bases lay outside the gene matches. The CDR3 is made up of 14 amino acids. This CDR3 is CASSLRAGGETQYF. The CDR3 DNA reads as TGTGCCAGCAGCTTAAGAGCGGGAGGCGAGACCCAGTACTTC.